The clone carrying this TCR beta chain appeared many times. The antigen remains undetermined. Quantitative 5'-RACE with molecular barcodes generated TCR beta libraries. TCRdb processed the 5' RACE reads anew with MiXCR; each CDR3 protein has one entry. This table has 450,000 to 550,000 distinct CDR3 sequences, approximately 5.3% appearing once. Germline CDR1 and CDR2: MDHEN and SYDVKM. The CDR3 spans 12 residues. The ends were cut back, 5 bases at V and 4 bases at J, with 9 bases in the middle. The data originate from a study of CD8 T cells in ankylosing spondylitis. Study results and limitations: Disease-linked clones reportedly showed significant enrichment in matched ankylosing spondylitis synovial fluid. It appeared that ankylosing spondylitis blood was characterized by a TCR beta motif of eight highly homologous variants.

Sample: blood, either unsorted or a sorted T cell fraction (not recorded which). This rearrangement joins TRBV28 to TRBJ2-7, with D possibly matching TRBD1 (6 bases). This sequence originates from a male donor with ankylosing spondylitis. The CDR3 region is CASSRQAYEQYF. The CDR3 nucleotides read TGTGCCAGCAGTCGACAGGCGTACGAGCAGTACTTC.